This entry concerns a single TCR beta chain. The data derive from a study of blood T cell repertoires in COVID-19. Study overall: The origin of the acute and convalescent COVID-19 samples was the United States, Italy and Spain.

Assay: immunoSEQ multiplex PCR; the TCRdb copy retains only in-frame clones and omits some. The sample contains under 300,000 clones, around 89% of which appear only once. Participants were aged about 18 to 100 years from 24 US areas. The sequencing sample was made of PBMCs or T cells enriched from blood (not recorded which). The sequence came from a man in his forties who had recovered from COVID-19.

This chain's CDR3 is CASSQDPGELLYGYTF. The CDR3 DNA sequence: TGCGCCAGCAGCCAAGATCCCGGGGAGCTGTTGTATGGCTACACCTTC. This chain connects TRBV4-1 to TRBJ1-2; D is undetermined. The CDR3 runs 16 residues. The ends were cut back, 0 bases at V and 5 bases at J, with 16 bases in the middle. Germline lookup yields CDR1 MGHRA and CDR2 YSYEKL.